What follows is one T cell receptor (beta chain) and its context. Method: immunoSEQ multiplex PCR; TCRdb's copy keeps in-frame clones and lacks some. The sample records 200,000 to 300,000 clones, around nine tenths being singletons. The CDR3 has 16 amino acids. The trim removed 3 bases at V and 5 bases at J, leaving 12 bases unmatched. Germline lookup yields CDR1 SGHTA and CDR2 FQGNSA. The data are from a study of blood T cell repertoires in COVID-19. Input material: peripheral blood. The sequence came from a woman aged 65 to 85 with active or convalescent COVID-19. This rearrangement joins TRBV7-2 to TRBJ2-5, with 7 positions matching TRBD2. The CDR3 loop reads CASSFPHRGVEETQYF. The CDR3 bases are TGTGCCAGCAGCTTCCCCCATCGGGGGGTGGAGGAGACCCAGTACTTC.